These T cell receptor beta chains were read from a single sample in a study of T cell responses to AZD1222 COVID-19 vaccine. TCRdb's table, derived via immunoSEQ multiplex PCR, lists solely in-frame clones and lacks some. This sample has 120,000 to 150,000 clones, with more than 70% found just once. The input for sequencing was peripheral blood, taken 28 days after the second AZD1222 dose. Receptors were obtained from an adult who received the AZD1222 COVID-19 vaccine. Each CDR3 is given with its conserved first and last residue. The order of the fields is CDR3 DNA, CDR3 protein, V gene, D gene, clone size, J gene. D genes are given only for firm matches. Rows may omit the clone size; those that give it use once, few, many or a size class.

TGTGCCAGCAGCGGTATCGGGTCTACGAACACCGGGGAGCTGTTTTTT,CASSGIGSTNTGELFF,TRBV7-9,.,.,TRBJ2-2
TGTGCCAGCAGTTTATCGACCAGCCCTAGCCATTTT,CASSLSTSPSHF,TRBV28,.,few,TRBJ1-5
TGTGCCACCAGTGCTCGGGACACCAGTTACAATGAGCAGTTCTTC,CATSARDTSYNEQFF,TRBV24-1,.,.,TRBJ2-1
TGTGCCAGCAGCCGGGGACAGGGGGACAATTCACCCCTCCACTTT,CASSRGQGDNSPLHF,TRBV5-4,TRBD1,.,TRBJ1-6
TGTGCCTGGAGTGGACAGGGGCCAGGGCAGCCCCAGCATTTT,CAWSGQGPGQPQHF,TRBV30,TRBD1,.,TRBJ1-5
TGTGCCAGCGCGCCTCGGGTGTCGGTGCAAGGTTTCTATGGCTACACCTTC,CASAPRVSVQGFYGYTF,TRBV27,.,.,TRBJ1-2
TGTGCCAGCAGCCTGGGACTAGCGGGAGGCAGAGGGCAGTACTTC,CASSLGLAGGRGQYF,TRBV6-5,TRBD2,.,TRBJ2-7
TGTGCCAGCAGGGAGACAGTCGCCGAGCAGTACTTC,CASRETVAEQYF,TRBV6-5,.,.,TRBJ2-7
TGTGCCAGCAGCCCCACGGGGCGCACTGAAGCTTTCTTT,CASSPTGRTEAFF,TRBV7-9,.,.,TRBJ1-1
TGTGCCAGCAGCCCAGGGACTAGCGGGGACCAAGAGACCCAGTACTTC,CASSPGTSGDQETQYF,TRBV7-9,TRBD2,.,TRBJ2-5
TGTGCCAGCAGCCAACCCATGGCTGCTAACTCTGGAAACACCATATATTTT,CASSQPMAANSGNTIYF,TRBV4-2,.,.,TRBJ1-3
TGCGCCAGCAGCGTGACACAGGGCGGTACGGACACCATATATTTT,CASSVTQGGTDTIYF,TRBV5-1,.,.,TRBJ1-3
TGTGCCAGCAGCCAATCGCCCGGGGCCAACGTCCTGACTTTC,CASSQSPGANVLTF,TRBV16,.,.,TRBJ2-6
TGTGCCAGCAGCCAGGGACATATGAACACTGAAGCTTTCTTT,CASSQGHMNTEAFF,TRBV3-1/TRBV3-2,.,.,TRBJ1-1
TGTGCCAGCAGCTTCGGGGAGCAAAACTATGGCTACACCTTC,CASSFGEQNYGYTF,TRBV11-2,.,.,TRBJ1-2
TGCGCCAGCAGCTTGGATGTCGGGTCCACTGGAAACACCATATATTTT,CASSLDVGSTGNTIYF,TRBV5-1,.,.,TRBJ1-3
TGTGCCAGCAGTGGGAACAGGGGGAGCACCTTC,CASSGNRGSTF,TRBV28,TRBD1,.,TRBJ1-2
TGTGCCAGCAGTGACTCGATACCCGGAGGGAGGGCTTTCTTT,CASSDSIPGGRAFF,TRBV6-4,.,.,TRBJ1-1
TGTGCCAGCAGTTGGGTGGAGGGAAATAATTCACCCCTCCACTTT,CASSWVEGNNSPLHF,TRBV28,.,.,TRBJ1-6
TGTGCCAGCAGCTCCAATTCACCCCTCCACTTT,CASSSNSPLHF,TRBV11-2,.,.,TRBJ1-6
TGTGCCAGCAGTTTACGTGCGGCTTGGAACACTGAAGCTTTCTTT,CASSLRAAWNTEAFF,TRBV27,.,.,TRBJ1-1
TGTGCCAGCAGCGGAAGGGTTCCGAACACCGGGGAGCTGTTTTTT,CASSGRVPNTGELFF,TRBV7-9,.,.,TRBJ2-2
TGTGCCAGCAGCCAAGCTCTGAGCTCTGGGGCCAACGTCCTGACTTTC,CASSQALSSGANVLTF,TRBV4-2,.,.,TRBJ2-6
TGTGCCGGGGCTACGCACAATGAGCAGTTCTTC,CAGATHNEQFF,TRBV2,.,.,TRBJ2-1
TGCGCCAGCAGCCAAGAGATAGCGGGTGGCACCGGGGAGCTGTTTTTT,CASSQEIAGGTGELFF,TRBV4-1,TRBD2,.,TRBJ2-2
TGTGCCGCCGCGGGACAGGACAATCAGCCCCAGCATTTT,CAAAGQDNQPQHF,TRBV19,TRBD1,.,TRBJ1-5
TGTGCCAGCTCACCCCAGGATTCCTACGAGCAGTACTTC,CASSPQDSYEQYF,TRBV18,.,.,TRBJ2-7